This entry features one T cell receptor (beta chain) sequence. This entry is derived from a study of T cell responses to AZD1222 COVID-19 vaccine. Between the trimmed V and J ends, which lost 7 bases and 13 bases, there was a span of 17 bases. CDR1 DFQATT and CDR2 SNEGSKA come from the germline V gene (reference sequence). The CDR3 length is 11 residues. TCRdb keeps only in-frame clones here, not all; method: immunoSEQ multiplex PCR. Of about 68,000 clones in the sample, around nine tenths are singletons; the top ten hold about 8%. Sequencing used peripheral blood, obtained on day 0 of AZD1222 vaccination. This chain connects TRBV20-1 to TRBJ2-4; D remains ambiguous. This clonotype originated in an adult in good health. The CDR3 is CSVIPGPVQYF. Here the CDR3 DNA reads TGCAGTGTGATACCGGGCCCCGTACAGTACTTC.